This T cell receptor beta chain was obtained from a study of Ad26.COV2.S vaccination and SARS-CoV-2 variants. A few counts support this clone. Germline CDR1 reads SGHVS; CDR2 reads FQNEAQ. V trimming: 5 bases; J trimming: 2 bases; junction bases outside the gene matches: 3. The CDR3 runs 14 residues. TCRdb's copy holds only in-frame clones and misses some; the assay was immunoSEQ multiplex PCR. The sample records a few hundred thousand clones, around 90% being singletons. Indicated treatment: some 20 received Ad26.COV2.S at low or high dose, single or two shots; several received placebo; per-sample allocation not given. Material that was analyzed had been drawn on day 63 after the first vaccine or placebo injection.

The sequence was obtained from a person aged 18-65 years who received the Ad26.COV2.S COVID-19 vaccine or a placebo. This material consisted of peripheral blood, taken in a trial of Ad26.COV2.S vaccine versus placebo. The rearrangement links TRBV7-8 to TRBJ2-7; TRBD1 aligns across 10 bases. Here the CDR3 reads CASSVGQGAYEQYF. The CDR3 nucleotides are TGTGCCAGCAGCGTAGGACAGGGGGCCTACGAGCAGTACTTC.